The 25 T cell receptor beta chains given below trace back to one sample, sequenced in a study of T cells in Graves' hyperthyroidism and ophthalmopathy. RNA transcripts were the template for amplifying TCR beta CDR3 regions. The TCR CDR3 was amplified in a first-round RT-PCR using the HTBI primer set. TCRdb fed the multiplex PCR reads into MiXCR, producing one record per CDR3 protein. In the table there are 210,000 or so distinct CDR3 sequences, 17% of which are singletons. The specimen sequenced was blood. The receptors stem from a man aged 50 to 59 with Graves' hyperthyroidism.

This clonotype was seen many times. This chain links TRBV28 with TRBJ1-2, with D unclear. The germline gives CDR1 MDHEN, CDR2 SYDVKM. V was shortened by 8 bases and J by 2 bases, with 6 bases between the two germline ends. This CDR3 is 11 amino acids long. The chain's CDR3 is CASGRNYGYTF. The CDR3 bases are TGTGCCAGCGGGCGAAACTATGGCTACACCTTC.

In this sample, this clonotype turned up many times. V is TRBV3-1 and J is TRBJ2-2, with D uncertain. The V gene's germline CDR1 is LGHDT and CDR2 YNNKEL (reference sequence). V was clipped by 0 bases and J by 3 bases, with 11 bases between them. The CDR3 runs 16 residues. CDR3 loop: CASSQDSLVDTGELFF. CDR3 coding DNA: TGTGCCAGCAGCCAAGACAGTCTAGTTGACACCGGGGAGCTGTTTTTT.

This clonotype was observed many times. The chain links TRBV27 to TRBJ2-1, with 9 bases that match TRBD1. The CDR3 sequence is 15 residues long. Looked up from germline, CDR1 is MNHEY and CDR2 is SMNVEV (reference sequence). The junction had 6 bases not matched to a gene; V was cut back by 5 bases and J by 4 bases. The CDR3 DNA sequence: TGTGCCAGCAGTCCCCGGGACAGGGCATACAATGAGCAGTTCTTC. Translating it yields CASSPRDRAYNEQFF.

There are many counts of this clonotype. The V gene is TRBV11-2, the J gene TRBJ2-1; 7 bases agree with TRBD2. Germline loops: CDR1 SGHAT, CDR2 FQNNGV. Unmatched junction bases numbered 8, after V lost 5 bases and J lost 4 bases. The CDR3 loop spans 15 amino acids. The CDR3 loop is CASSTRLAVYNEQFF. The CDR3 DNA is TGTGCCAGCAGCACCCGCCTAGCGGTTTACAATGAGCAGTTCTTC. The full variable domain, with the rest looked up from reference TRBV11-2 and TRBJ2-1, is EAGVAQSPRYKIIEKRQSVAFWCNPISGHATLYWYQQILGQGPKLLIQFQNNGVVDDSQLPKDRFSAERLKGVDSTLKIQPAKLEDSAVYLCASSTRLAVYNEQFFGPGTRLTVL.

This chain uses TRBV12-3 or TRBV12-4 with TRBJ2-7; TRBD1 is a possible D gene (6 bases). Trimming took off 4 bases at V and 3 bases at J, with 10 bases between the two ends. CDR3 length equals 13 residues. Here the CDR3 reads CASSSHRVYEQYF. CDR3 bases: TGTGCCAGCAGTTCTCACAGGGTCTACGAGCAGTACTTC.

This clonotype was counted between two and nine times. Likely a read error: the CDR3 ends without its conserved phenylalanine or tryptophan. The CDR3 DNA sequence: TGTGCCACCAGTTCCGGGACAGCTATGTTGAGCTCCTACAATGAGCAGTTCCTC. It encodes CATSSGTAMLSSYNEQFL. This chain links TRBV24-1 with TRBJ2-1, with 7 bases that match TRBD1. With V trimmed by 6 bases and J by 0 bases, 13 bases remained unmatched. The length of the CDR3 is 18 residues. Germline V gene data show CDR1 as KGHDR and CDR2 as SFDVKD.

This clonotype turned up a few times. The chain couples TRBV14 to TRBJ1-1, with 8 bases that match TRBD1. The length of the CDR3 is 15 residues. Germline CDR1 is SGHDN and CDR2 is FVKESK. With 5 bases clipped from V and 2 bases from J, the junction kept 7 bases outside the gene matches. CDR3 region: CASSVRGQGNTEAFF. The CDR3 DNA reads TGTGCCAGCAGCGTACGTGGACAGGGTAACACTGAAGCTTTCTTT. Using reference TRBV14 and TRBJ1-1 for the parts outside the CDR3, the full variable domain is EAGVTQFPSHSVIEKGQTVTLRCDPISGHDNLYWYRRVMGKEIKFLLHFVKESKQDESGMPNNRFLAERTGGTYSTLKVQPAELEDSGVYFCASSVRGQGNTEAFFGQGTRLTVV.

V gene TRBV5-1 combines with J gene TRBJ2-1, with TRBD2 identical over 11 bases. The germline V gene has CDR1 SGHRS and CDR2 YFSETQ. This CDR3 is 14 amino acids long. V shed 2 bases and J 7 bases; nucleotides not matched to a gene: 2. The chain's CDR3 is CASSFRTSGNEQFF. CDR3 nucleotide sequence: TGCGCCAGCAGCTTTCGGACTAGCGGGAATGAGCAGTTCTTC.

This clonotype was counted at least ten times. The CDR3 region is CASSIYQGDTQYF. DNA for the CDR3: TGTGCCAGCAGCATATATCAGGGGGATACGCAGTATTTT. V gene TRBV11-2 combines with J gene TRBJ2-3; a weak D match, TRBD1 (6 bases). The germline V gene encodes CDR1 SGHAT and CDR2 FQNNGV. V gave up 5 bases and J gave up 6 bases, with 12 bases separating them. The CDR3 loop spans 13 amino acids.

This clonotype was picked up a small number of times. V gene TRBV3-1 combines with J gene TRBJ1-2; 7 nucleotides align to TRBD1. CDR1 and CDR2 from the germline V gene are LGHDT and YNNKEL (reference sequence). This CDR3 is 18 amino acids long. Trimming cost V 0 bases and J 5 bases; bases outside gene matches: 15. The CDR3 reads CASSQDRRGRGVWYGYTF. CDR3 in DNA: TGTGCCAGCAGCCAAGATCGTAGGGGGCGCGGAGTTTGGTATGGCTACACCTTC.

J is TRBJ2-5 and V is TRBV7-9; 14 positions agree with TRBD2. The germline CDR1 and CDR2 sequences are SEHNR and FQNEAQ (reference sequence). V dropped 3 bases and J dropped 5; count of bases not matched to a gene: 14. The CDR3 covers 19 residues. The CDR3 DNA is TGTGCCAGCAGCTTCGCCGGGACTAGCGGGAGTCAGAGGAGGGAGACCCAGTACTTC. The encoded protein is CASSFAGTSGSQRRETQYF.

V usage is TRBV6-1 and J usage is TRBJ1-5, with D unresolved. Germline CDR1 and CDR2: MNHNS and SASEGT. The CDR3 sequence is 14 residues long. V was clipped by 10 bases and J by 0 bases, with 13 bases between them. The CDR3 is CATYRTSSNQPQHF. The CDR3 region has the DNA TGTGCCACCTATCGGACCTCTAGCAATCAGCCCCAGCATTTT.

The chain links TRBV7-2 to TRBJ1-1; D possibly corresponds to TRBD1 (6 bases). V lost 5 bases, J lost 0 bases, and 13 bases lay in between. Germline lookup yields CDR1 SGHTA and CDR2 FQGNSA. The CDR3 runs to 15 residues. The CDR3 nucleotides read TGTGCCAGCAGCCCTCCCGAGGGGGTGAACACTGAAGCTTTCTTT. Protein sequence: CASSPPEGVNTEAFF.

This clonotype was picked up many times. V is TRBV5-1 and J is TRBJ1-2; D remains unclear. The CDR3 consists of 16 residues. CDR1 and CDR2 (germline): SGHRS, YFSETQ. The V end was cut by 4 bases, the J end by 8 bases, with 24 bases between. CDR3 protein: CASSRSGLDPYGGYTF. DNA for the CDR3: TGCGCCAGCAGCAGGTCTGGATTAGACCCCTATGGGGGCTACACCTTC. The full variable domain, rest sourced from reference TRBV5-1 and TRBJ1-2, is KAGVTQTPRYLIKTRGQQVTLSCSPISGHRSVSWYQQTPGQGLQFLFEYFSETQRNKGNFPGRFSGRQFSNSRSEMNVSTLELGDSALYLCASSRSGLDPYGGYTFGSGTRLTVV.

In this sample, this clonotype turned up many times. The V call is TRBV15, the J call TRBJ2-5; D is uncertain. The V end was cut by 3 bases, the J end by 2 bases, with 7 bases between. The length of the CDR3 is 13 residues. Per the germline V gene, CDR1 is LNHNV and CDR2 is YYDKDF (reference sequence). The CDR3 DNA is TGTGCCACCAGCAGGATCCCTCAAGAGACCCAGTACTTC. Its translation is CATSRIPQETQYF. The variable domain in full, completed from reference TRBV15 and TRBJ2-5, reads DAMVIQNPRYQVTQFGKPVTLSCSQTLNHNVMYWYQQKSSQAPKLLFHYYDKDFNNEADTPDNFQSRRPNTSFCFLDIRSPGLGDTAMYLCATSRIPQETQYFGPGTRLLVL.

This clonotype appeared many times. This chain joins TRBV9 and TRBJ1-1; D gene unclear. Trimming stripped 0 bases from V and 7 bases from J, with 13 bases between. The germline gives CDR1 SGDLS, CDR2 YYNGEE. The CDR3 runs 14 residues. The CDR3 nucleotides read TGTGCCAGCAGCGTAGTTCTGGGAGGCGGTGAAGCTTTCTTT. Residues: CASSVVLGGGEAFF.

As regards this clonotype: Given a much more abundant clone one base away, this may be a read error. The chain joins TRBV27 to TRBJ2-6; D is undetermined. V was cut by 4 bases and J by 6 bases, with 16 bases left in between. CDR3 length: 16 residues. Germline CDR1 MNHEY, CDR2 SMNVEV (reference sequence). CDR3: CASSSPSGTEANVLTF. CDR3 nucleotides: TGTGCCAGCAGTTCGCCCTCGGGTACTGAGGCCAACGTCCTGACTTTC.

The chain combines TRBV9 with TRBJ2-1; 7 bases agree with TRBD2. Germline CDR1 SGDLS, CDR2 YYNGEE. The CDR3 has 16 amino acids. Trimming removed 4 bases from V and 6 bases from J; junction bases left unmatched: 13. CDR3 DNA sequence: TGTGCCAGCAGCATCCCAGGTGGGGGAGGGAGCAATGAGCAGTTCTTC. Protein sequence: CASSIPGGGGSNEQFF. Together with reference TRBV9 and TRBJ2-1, the CDR3 gives the full variable domain: DSGVTQTPKHLITATGQRVTLRCSPRSGDLSVYWYQQSLDQGLQFLIQYYNGEERAKGNILERFSAQQFPDLHSELNLSSLELGDSALYFCASSIPGGGGSNEQFFGPGTRLTVL.

This clonotype has just a few counts. The rearrangement uses TRBV3-1 and TRBJ2-5; 15 bases agree with TRBD2. This CDR3 comprises 15 residues. Germline CDR1 is LGHDT and CDR2 is YNNKEL (reference sequence). J lost 5 bases, V lost 3 bases, and 1 base had no gene match. CDR3 region: CASSHGTSGGETQYF. The CDR3 nucleotides read TGTGCCAGCAGCCACGGGACTAGCGGGGGGGAGACCCAGTACTTC.

This clonotype was observed a few times. This could be a read error, since a much larger clone is one nucleotide away. The CDR3 DNA follows: TGTGCCAGCAGTCCCTTACGGACAGGGTTGAGAATGAAGATCCTGGGCATCGAAGCTTTCTTT. The encoded protein is CASSPLRTGLRMKILGIEAFF. The chain recombines TRBV6-2 or TRBV6-3 with TRBJ1-1; 8 nucleotides match TRBD1. In germline, CDR1 is MNHEY, CDR2 SVGEGT. The trim removed 5 bases at V and 8 bases at J, leaving 31 bases unmatched. This CDR3 contains 21 residues.

Only a few counts were recorded for this clonotype. This chain links TRBV4-2 with TRBJ2-5, with 7 positions matching TRBD1. J was trimmed by 4 bases and V by 0 bases; bases with no gene match: 5. The CDR3 contains 15 residues. Germline-derived CDR1 and CDR2 are LGHNA and YNFKEQ. CDR3 amino acids: CASSQDLRDRETQYF. The CDR3, as DNA: TGTGCCAGCAGCCAAGATCTCCGGGACAGAGAGACCCAGTACTTC.

The rearrangement joins TRBV6-1 to TRBJ2-2; TRBD2 agrees at 10 bases. The CDR3 is made up of 16 amino acids. Germline V gives CDR1 MNHNS, CDR2 SASEGT. The V and J ends lost 3 bases and 0 bases, in that order; junction bases with no gene match: 1. The CDR3 DNA reads as TGTGCCAGCAGTGATGGACTAGCGGCGAACACCGGGGAGCTGTTTTTT. Protein sequence: CASSDGLAANTGELFF.

This clonotype was seen repeatedly, ten times or more. The chain carries TRBV28 and TRBJ1-1; no firm D call. Germline loops: CDR1 MDHEN, CDR2 SYDVKM. V lost 2 bases and J 8 bases, leaving 9 bases between the germline ends. This CDR3 is 12 amino acids long. The DNA of the CDR3 is TGTGCCAGCAGTTTAGGGGAAGCCGAAGCTTTCTTT. Its protein product is CASSLGEAEAFF.

This chain joins TRBV27 and TRBJ2-7; 8 nucleotides line up with TRBD2. V shed 2 bases, J shed 5 bases, and the junction held 2 bases outside the gene matches. Germline V gene sequence: CDR1 MNHEY, CDR2 SMNVEV (reference sequence). The CDR3 has 13 residues. CDR3 loop: CASSLRGGNEQYF. The CDR3 coding sequence is TGTGCCAGCAGTTTACGGGGGGGAAACGAGCAGTACTTC.

This clonotype was found many times. The chain is built from TRBV20-1 and TRBJ1-2; TRBD1 matches 7 bases. Trimming at V came to 7 bases and at J to 2 bases, leaving 7 bases not matched to a gene. The CDR3 spans 13 residues. Germline V gene sequence: CDR1 DFQATT, CDR2 SNEGSKA (reference sequence). The CDR3 sequence is CSGRGTENYGYTF. DNA of the CDR3: TGCAGTGGCCGCGGGACAGAGAACTATGGCTACACCTTC.